This record covers a single T cell receptor (beta chain). Original data processing: Estimated nucleated cell counts came from reference gene primer amplification. Libraries were prepared by immunoSEQ multiplex PCR; TCRdb keeps only in-frame clonotypes and omits some of them. That table supplies the V and J calls and clone size; D and trimming were determined from the DNA. The table records about 530,000 clones, roughly 91% of them present only once. Seattle's enrolled individuals joined amid active infection and were then monitored longitudinally. The CDR3 length is 14 residues. The V gene lost 7 bases and the J gene lost 0 bases, with 12 bases spanning the gap. CDR1 and CDR2 (germline): LGHNT, FRNRAP. This sample was included in a study of blood T cell repertoires in COVID-19. Whole-study context: COVID-19 samples, acute and convalescent, were from the United States, Italy and Spain. T cells, B-cell-depleted T cells, or PBMCs supplied cDNA or gDNA.

The sequence derives from a woman aged 45-65 years with COVID-19, enrolled during active disease. The chain uses TRBV12-5 and TRBJ1-1; D is undetermined. The material sequenced was peripheral blood. For the CDR3, the DNA is TGTGCTAGTGAGGTTGGGCAGTTGAACACTGAAGCTTTCTTT. The encoded protein is CASEVGQLNTEAFF.